These 26 T cell receptor beta chains came from one sample sequenced in a study of monozygotic twins with inflammatory bowel disease. TCRdb processed the 5' RACE reads again and assigns one entry to each CDR3 protein, with no DNA. Here the sample table reports approximately 380,000 distinct CDR3 sequences. The material sequenced was blood. Receptor source: a human donor with ulcerative colitis or Crohn's disease, or a healthy co-twin of an affected twin (not recorded which).

V is TRBV11-1 and J is TRBJ2-2; TCRdb picks TRBD1, but there is no DNA to check that call. The CDR3 consists of 20 residues. Germline CDR1 reads SGHAT; CDR2 reads FQDESV (reference sequence). CDR3 amino acids: CASSPRDIPGQGGGFHQLFF.

V usage is TRBV10-2 and J usage is TRBJ2-2; TCRdb's D gene call, TRBD1, goes unchecked for lack of DNA. Germline CDR1 and CDR2: WSHSY and SAAADI. The CDR3 has 15 residues. The CDR3 spells CASTGAGGFSGELFF.

This chain links TRBV6-1 with TRBJ2-3; the TCRdb D gene call, TRBD1, has no DNA to confirm it. The germline gives CDR1 MNHNS, CDR2 SASEGT. The CDR3 spans 15 residues. The CDR3 reads CASSDRDRGTDTQYF.

The J gene is TRBJ2-7, the V gene TRBV23-1; TCRdb's assignment of TRBD2 cannot be checked, as there is no DNA. Being an ORF, TRBV23-1 has a function that is uncertain. The CDR3 is 13 amino acids. The CDR3 sequence: CASSPPPDHEQYF.

The chain has TRBV5-1 and TRBJ2-3; TCRdb indicates TRBD1, and absent DNA this call remains unverified. Germline loops: CDR1 SGHRS, CDR2 YFSETQ. CDR3 length equals 14 residues. The CDR3: CASSGGTATDTQYF.

This chain uses TRBV27 with TRBJ2-7. Per the germline V gene, CDR1 is MNHEY and CDR2 is SMNVEV (reference sequence). This CDR3 spans 14 amino acids. CDR3 loop: CASSLGGATYEQYF.

The CDR3 region is CASSSRDKNPYEQYF. V is TRBV5-1 and J is TRBJ2-7; absent DNA, TCRdb's TRBD1 call cannot be checked. CDR1 SGHRS and CDR2 YFSETQ come from the germline V gene. The CDR3 is 15 amino acids.

The chain uses TRBV6-5 and TRBJ2-1; TCRdb lists TRBD1, though no DNA is available to test this call. The CDR3 is made up of 17 amino acids. CDR1 MNHEY and CDR2 SVGAGI come from the germline V gene. The CDR3 here is CASSYPAPGAGYNEQFF.

The V and J genes are TRBV5-1 and TRBJ1-4; TCRdb indicates TRBD1, and absent DNA this call remains unverified. Looked up from germline, CDR1 is SGHRS and CDR2 is YFSETQ. CDR3 length: 15 amino acids. The CDR3: CASRGGLVTNEKLFF.

The V and J genes are TRBV6-1 and TRBJ2-5. There are 14 residues in the CDR3. From germline, CDR1 is MNHNS and CDR2 SASEGT. This CDR3 reads CASSRWGGQEIQYF.

The genes are TRBV11-1 and TRBJ2-6; absent DNA, TCRdb's TRBD1 call cannot be checked. In germline, CDR1 is SGHAT, CDR2 FQDESV (reference sequence). The CDR3 runs 18 residues. The CDR3 region is CASSWPGQVTSGANVLTF. The full variable domain, with the rest looked up from reference TRBV11-1 and TRBJ2-6, is EAEVAQSPRYKITEKSQAVAFWCDPISGHATLYWYRQILGQGPELLVQFQDESVVDDSQLPKDRFSAERLKGVDSTLKIQPAELGDSAMYLCASSWPGQVTSGANVLTFGAGSRLTVL.

The chain couples TRBV5-1 to TRBJ2-2. Germline assignment: CDR1 SGHRS and CDR2 YFSETQ. The CDR3 has 15 residues. The CDR3 reads CASSFSQSDTGELFF. The full variable domain, its missing parts supplied by reference TRBV5-1 and TRBJ2-2, is KAGVTQTPRYLIKTRGQQVTLSCSPISGHRSVSWYQQTPGQGLQFLFEYFSETQRNKGNFPGRFSGRQFSNSRSEMNVSTLELGDSALYLCASSFSQSDTGELFFGEGSRLTVL.

The chain recombines TRBV5-6 with TRBJ1-5. The CDR3 spans 17 residues. The germline V gene has CDR1 SGHDT and CDR2 YYEEEE. CDR3: CASSSQGGRAYNQPQHF.

The rearrangement joins TRBV5-1 to TRBJ2-7. The CDR3 is 12 amino acids. Germline CDR1 SGHRS, CDR2 YFSETQ. CDR3 in amino acids: CASSLTRGEQYF.

The rearrangement uses TRBV5-1 and TRBJ1-1. Per germline, CDR1 SGHRS and CDR2 YFSETQ. The CDR3 totals 15 residues. The CDR3 sequence is CASSLIEGLGTEAFF.

The rearrangement joins TRBV3-1 to TRBJ2-3; TCRdb's D call, TRBD1, is unchecked because there is no DNA. CDR3 size: 15 residues. Germline CDR1 LGHDT, CDR2 YNNKEL (reference sequence). CDR3 in amino acids: CASNGDIHSTDTQYF.

V and J are TRBV5-1 and TRBJ1-2; the D call from TCRdb, TRBD1, cannot be confirmed without DNA. The germline CDR1 and CDR2 sequences are SGHRS and YFSETQ. The CDR3 is made up of 14 amino acids. CDR3 sequence reads: CASTPNPGQGGYTF.

The rearrangement links TRBV7-3 to TRBJ2-1; there is no DNA to check the TCRdb D call of TRBD1. Germline V lookup: CDR1 SGHTA, CDR2 FQGTGA. This CDR3 region has 16 residues. CDR3 sequence reads: CASSSLGQERGHEQFF.

This chain uses TRBV5-1 with TRBJ2-7; TCRdb lists TRBD1, though no DNA is available to test this call. CDR3 length equals 14 residues. Germline values: CDR1 SGHRS, CDR2 YFSETQ. This CDR3 is CASSLTGTALEQYF.

The chain combines TRBV12-3 or TRBV12-4 with TRBJ1-2; TCRdb's D call of TRBD1 is untestable without DNA. There are 16 residues in the CDR3. CDR3 sequence reads: CASSNGQGGRAYGYTF.

This chain's CDR3 is CASSGYDEQFF. The J gene is TRBJ2-1, the V gene TRBV12-3 or TRBV12-4. CDR3 length: 11 residues.

This chain links TRBV12-3 or TRBV12-4 with TRBJ2-7. This CDR3 has 13 amino acids. The CDR3 spells CASSFLIESEQYF.

V is TRBV4-1 and J is TRBJ2-7. The length of the CDR3 is 15 residues. Germline CDR1 is MGHRA and CDR2 is YSYEKL. CDR3 residues: CASSSLPGITYEQYF.

The V call is TRBV7-3, the J call TRBJ2-6; there is no DNA to check the TCRdb D call of TRBD1. CDR3 size: 17 residues. In germline, CDR1 is SGHTA, CDR2 FQGTGA. CDR3: CASSLQGPSSGANVLTF.

This chain uses TRBV4-3 with TRBJ1-6. The CDR3 has 17 residues. Germline V gives CDR1 LGHNA, CDR2 YSLEER. CDR3 sequence: CASSQDRWISRGSPLHF.

The rearrangement uses TRBV2 and TRBJ2-3; there is no DNA to check the TCRdb D call of TRBD1. There are 15 residues in the CDR3. Germline V gene lookup returns CDR1 SNHLY and CDR2 FYNNEI. CDR3 sequence: CATPRDRGLTDTQYF. The variable domain in full, completed from reference TRBV2 and TRBJ2-3, reads EPEVTQTPSHQVTQMGQEVILRCVPISNHLYFYWYRQILGQKVEFLVSFYNNEISEKSEIFDDQFSVERPDGSNFTLKIRSTKLEDSAMYFCATPRDRGLTDTQYFGPGTRLTVL.